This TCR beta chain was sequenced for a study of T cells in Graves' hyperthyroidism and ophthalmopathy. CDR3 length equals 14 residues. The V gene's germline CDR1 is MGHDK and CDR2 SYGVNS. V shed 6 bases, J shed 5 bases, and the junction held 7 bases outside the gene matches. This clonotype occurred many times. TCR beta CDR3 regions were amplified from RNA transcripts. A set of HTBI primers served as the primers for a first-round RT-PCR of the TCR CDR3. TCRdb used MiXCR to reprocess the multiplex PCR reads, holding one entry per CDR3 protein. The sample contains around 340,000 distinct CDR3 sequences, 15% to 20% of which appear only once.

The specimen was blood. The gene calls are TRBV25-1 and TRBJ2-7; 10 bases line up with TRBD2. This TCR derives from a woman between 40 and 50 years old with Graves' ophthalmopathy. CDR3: CASRGAGGPHEQYF. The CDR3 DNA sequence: TGTGCCAGCAGGGGAGCGGGAGGGCCCCACGAGCAGTACTTC.